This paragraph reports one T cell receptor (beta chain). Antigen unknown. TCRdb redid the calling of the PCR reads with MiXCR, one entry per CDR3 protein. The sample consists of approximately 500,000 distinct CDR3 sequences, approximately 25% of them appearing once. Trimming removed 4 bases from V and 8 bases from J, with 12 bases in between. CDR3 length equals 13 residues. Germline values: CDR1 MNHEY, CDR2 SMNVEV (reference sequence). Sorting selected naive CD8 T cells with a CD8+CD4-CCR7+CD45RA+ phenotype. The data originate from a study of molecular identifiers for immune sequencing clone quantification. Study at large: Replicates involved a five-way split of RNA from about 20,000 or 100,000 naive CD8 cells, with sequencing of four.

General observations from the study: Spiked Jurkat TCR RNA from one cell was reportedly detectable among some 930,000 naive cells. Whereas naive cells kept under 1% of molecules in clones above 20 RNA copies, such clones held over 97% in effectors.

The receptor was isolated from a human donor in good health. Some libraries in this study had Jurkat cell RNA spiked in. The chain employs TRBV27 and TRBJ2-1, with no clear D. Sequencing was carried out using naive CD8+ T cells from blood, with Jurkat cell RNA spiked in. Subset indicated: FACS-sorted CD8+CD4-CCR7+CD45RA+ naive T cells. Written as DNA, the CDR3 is TGTGCCAGCAGTTCGGAAGGGATGGATGAGCAGTTCTTC. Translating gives CASSSEGMDEQFF.